This TCR beta chain was identified during a study of T-cell memory formation after mild COVID-19. About the research overall: For the most part, TCR clusters were specific to one donor. Study-level findings and limits: CD4+ contracting clones were mainly CM and EM; CD8+ ones, EMRA. Clones that contracted from day 15 to 85 were balanced CD4/CD8, while later expanders leaned CD4+.

After 5'RACE with constant-segment primers, TCR alpha and TCR beta cDNA libraries carrying sample barcodes and UMIs were obtained. Each CDR3 protein is one row after TCRdb ran MiXCR on the 5' RACE reads. The sample has roughly 240,000 distinct CDR3 sequences, 16% seen once. In the case of this clonotype: Its antigen is as yet unknown.

V lost 5 bases and J 8 bases, leaving 9 bases between the germline ends. The CDR3 length is 10 residues. Germline CDR1 is SQVTM and CDR2 is ANQGSEA. Sequencing used PBMCs or a T cell subset sorted from them (not recorded which). This sequence joins TRBV29-1 and TRBJ1-2, with D perhaps matching TRBD1 (6 bases). The receptor was derived from a young man who had mild COVID-19 (a few samples of this study predate the infection). Cell type and time point are not known. CDR3 sequence: CSVWGQGYTF. The CDR3 DNA reads TGCAGCGTTTGGGGGCAGGGCTACACCTTC.